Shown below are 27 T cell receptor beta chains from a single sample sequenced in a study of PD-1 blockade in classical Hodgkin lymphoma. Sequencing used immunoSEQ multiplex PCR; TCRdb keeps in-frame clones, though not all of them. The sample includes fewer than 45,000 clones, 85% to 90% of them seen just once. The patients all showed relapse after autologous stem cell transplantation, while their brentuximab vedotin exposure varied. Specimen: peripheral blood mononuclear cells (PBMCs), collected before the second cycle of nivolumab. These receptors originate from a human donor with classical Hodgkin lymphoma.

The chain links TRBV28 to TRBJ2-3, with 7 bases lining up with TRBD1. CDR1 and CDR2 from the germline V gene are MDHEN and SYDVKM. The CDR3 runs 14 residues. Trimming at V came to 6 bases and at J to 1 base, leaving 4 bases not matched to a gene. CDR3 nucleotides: TGTGCCAGCAGGGATACAGGGGGCACAGATACGCAGTATTTT. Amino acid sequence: CASRDTGGTDTQYF. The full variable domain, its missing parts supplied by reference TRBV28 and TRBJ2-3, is DVKVTQSSRYLVKRTGEKVFLECVQDMDHENMFWYRQDPGLGLRLIYFSYDVKMKEKGDIPEGYSVSREKKERFSLILESASTNQTSMYLCASRDTGGTDTQYFGPGTRLTVL.

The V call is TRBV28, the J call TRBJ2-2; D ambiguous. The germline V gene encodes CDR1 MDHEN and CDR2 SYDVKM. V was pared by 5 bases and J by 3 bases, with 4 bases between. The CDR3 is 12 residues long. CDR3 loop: CASSRDTGELFF. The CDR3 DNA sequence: TGTGCCAGCAGTCGAGACACCGGGGAGCTGTTTTTT.

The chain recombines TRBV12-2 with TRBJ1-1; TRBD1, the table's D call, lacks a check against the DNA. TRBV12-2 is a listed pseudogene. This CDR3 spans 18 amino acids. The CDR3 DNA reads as TGTGCAAGTCGCTTGTCCCCCCTAGGGACAGGGAAGGGTGGTGAAGCTTTCTTT. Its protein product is CASRLSPLGTGKGGEAFF.

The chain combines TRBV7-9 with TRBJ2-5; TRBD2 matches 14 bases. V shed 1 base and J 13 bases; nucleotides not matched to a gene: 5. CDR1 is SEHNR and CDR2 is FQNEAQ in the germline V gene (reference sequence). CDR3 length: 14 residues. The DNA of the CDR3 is TGTGCCAGCAGCTTAGGCGGGACTAGCGGGAGCGGGTACTTC. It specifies CASSLGGTSGSGYF.

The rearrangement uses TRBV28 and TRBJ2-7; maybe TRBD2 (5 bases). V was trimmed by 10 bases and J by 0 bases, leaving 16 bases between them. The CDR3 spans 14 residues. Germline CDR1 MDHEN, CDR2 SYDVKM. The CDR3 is CATTGEGSSYEQYF. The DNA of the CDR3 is TGTGCCACCACGGGCGAAGGGAGCTCCTACGAGCAGTACTTC. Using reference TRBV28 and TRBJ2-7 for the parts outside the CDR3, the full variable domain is DVKVTQSSRYLVKRTGEKVFLECVQDMDHENMFWYRQDPGLGLRLIYFSYDVKMKEKGDIPEGYSVSREKKERFSLILESASTNQTSMYLCATTGEGSSYEQYFGPGTRLTVT.

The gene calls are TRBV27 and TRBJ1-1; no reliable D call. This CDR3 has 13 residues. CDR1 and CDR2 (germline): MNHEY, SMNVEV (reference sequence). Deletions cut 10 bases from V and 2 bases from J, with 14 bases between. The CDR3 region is CATRRIYNTEAFF. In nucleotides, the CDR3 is TGTGCCACCCGTCGGATCTATAACACTGAAGCTTTCTTT.

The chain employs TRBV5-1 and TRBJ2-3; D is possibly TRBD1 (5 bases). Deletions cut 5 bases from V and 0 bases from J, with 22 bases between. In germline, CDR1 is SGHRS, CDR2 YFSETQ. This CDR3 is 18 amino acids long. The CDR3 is CASSFGHLRSTSTDTQYF. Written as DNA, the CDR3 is TGCGCCAGCAGTTTTGGACACCTCAGAAGTACTAGCACAGATACGCAGTATTTT.

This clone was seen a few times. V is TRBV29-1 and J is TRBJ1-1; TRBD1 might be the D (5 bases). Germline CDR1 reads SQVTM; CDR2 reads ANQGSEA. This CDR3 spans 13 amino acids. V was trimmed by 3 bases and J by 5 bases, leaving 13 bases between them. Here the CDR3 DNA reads TGCAGCGTTGACGGGGGAGAGATAACTGAAGCTTTCTTT. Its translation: CSVDGGEITEAFF.

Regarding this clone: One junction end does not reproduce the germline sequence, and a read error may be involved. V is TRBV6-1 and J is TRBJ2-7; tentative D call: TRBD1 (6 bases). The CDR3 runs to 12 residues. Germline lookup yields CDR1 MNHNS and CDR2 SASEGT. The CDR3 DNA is TGTGCCAGCAGTGAAGCCGCAGGGACATGGGGGTTC. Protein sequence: CASSEAAGTWGF.

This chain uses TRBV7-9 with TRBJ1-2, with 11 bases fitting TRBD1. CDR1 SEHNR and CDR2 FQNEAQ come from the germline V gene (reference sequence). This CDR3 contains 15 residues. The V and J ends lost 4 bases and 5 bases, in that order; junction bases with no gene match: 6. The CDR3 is CASSSGQGARYGYTF. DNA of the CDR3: TGTGCCAGCAGCTCCGGACAGGGGGCGCGTTATGGCTACACCTTC.

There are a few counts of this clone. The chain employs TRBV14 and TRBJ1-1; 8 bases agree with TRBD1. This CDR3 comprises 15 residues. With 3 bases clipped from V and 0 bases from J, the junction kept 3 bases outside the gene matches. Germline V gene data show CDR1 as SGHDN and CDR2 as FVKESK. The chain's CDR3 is CASSQQGAVNTEAFF. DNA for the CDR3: TGTGCCAGCAGCCAGCAGGGGGCCGTGAACACTGAAGCTTTCTTT.

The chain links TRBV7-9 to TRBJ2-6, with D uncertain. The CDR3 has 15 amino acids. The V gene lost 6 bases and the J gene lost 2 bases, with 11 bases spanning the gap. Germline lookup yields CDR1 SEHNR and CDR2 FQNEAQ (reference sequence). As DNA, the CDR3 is TGTGCCAGCAGGAACAAAAGTACTGGGGCCAACGTCCTGACTTTC. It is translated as CASRNKSTGANVLTF.

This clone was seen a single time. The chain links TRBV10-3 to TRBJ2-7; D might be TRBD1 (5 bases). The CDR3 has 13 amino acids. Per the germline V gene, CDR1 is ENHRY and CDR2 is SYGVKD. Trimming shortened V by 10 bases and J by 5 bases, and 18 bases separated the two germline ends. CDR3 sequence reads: CATSRAGLDEQYF. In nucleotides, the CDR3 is TGTGCCACCTCACGGGCAGGGCTGGACGAGCAGTACTTC.

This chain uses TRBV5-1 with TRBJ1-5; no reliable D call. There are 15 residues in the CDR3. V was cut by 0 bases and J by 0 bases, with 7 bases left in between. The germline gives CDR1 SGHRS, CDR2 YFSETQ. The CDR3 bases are TGCGCCAGCAGCTTGGTAGGGAGTAGCAATCAGCCCCAGCATTTT. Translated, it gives CASSLVGSSNQPQHF.

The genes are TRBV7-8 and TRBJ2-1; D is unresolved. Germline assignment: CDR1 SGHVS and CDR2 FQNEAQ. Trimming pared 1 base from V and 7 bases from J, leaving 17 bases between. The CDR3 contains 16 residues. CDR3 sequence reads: CASSLGAEQAGNEQFF. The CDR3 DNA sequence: TGTGCCAGCAGCTTAGGGGCGGAGCAGGCCGGGAATGAGCAGTTCTTC.

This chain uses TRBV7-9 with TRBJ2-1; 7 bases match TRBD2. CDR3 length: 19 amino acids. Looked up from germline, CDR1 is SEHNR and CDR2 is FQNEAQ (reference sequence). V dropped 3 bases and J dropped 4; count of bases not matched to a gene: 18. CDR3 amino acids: CASSFSDTLLAALYNEQFF. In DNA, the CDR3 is TGTGCCAGCAGCTTTTCGGACACCCTTCTAGCGGCCCTTTACAATGAGCAGTTCTTC. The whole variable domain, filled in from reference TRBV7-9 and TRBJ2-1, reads DTGVSQNPRHKITKRGQNVTFRCDPISEHNRLYWYRQTLGQGPEFLTYFQNEAQLEKSRLLSDRFSAERPKGSFSTLEIQRTEQGDSAMYLCASSFSDTLLAALYNEQFFGPGTRLTVL.

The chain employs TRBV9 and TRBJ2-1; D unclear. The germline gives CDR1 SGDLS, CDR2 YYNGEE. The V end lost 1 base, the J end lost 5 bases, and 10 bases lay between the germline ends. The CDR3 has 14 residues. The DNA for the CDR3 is TGTGCCAGCAGCGTAATCCCAAGTGACAATGAGCAGTTCTTC. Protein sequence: CASSVIPSDNEQFF.

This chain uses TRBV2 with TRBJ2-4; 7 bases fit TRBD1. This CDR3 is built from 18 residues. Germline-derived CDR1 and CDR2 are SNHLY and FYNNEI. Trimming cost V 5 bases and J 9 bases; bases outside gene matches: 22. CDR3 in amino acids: CASSRQGTGQSFGAIQYF. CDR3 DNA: TGTGCCAGCAGTCGCCAGGGCACGGGACAGAGTTTTGGAGCCATTCAGTACTTC.

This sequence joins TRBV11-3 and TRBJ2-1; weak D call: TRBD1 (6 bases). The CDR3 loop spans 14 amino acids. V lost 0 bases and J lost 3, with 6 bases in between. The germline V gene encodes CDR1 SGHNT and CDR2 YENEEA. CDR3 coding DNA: TGTGCCAGCAGCTTAGACAGGGGCTACAATGAGCAGTTCTTC. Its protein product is CASSLDRGYNEQFF.

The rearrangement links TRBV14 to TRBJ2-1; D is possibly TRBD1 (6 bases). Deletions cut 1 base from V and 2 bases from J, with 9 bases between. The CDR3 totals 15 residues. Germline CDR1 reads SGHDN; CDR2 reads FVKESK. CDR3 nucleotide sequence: TGTGCCAGCAGCCAAGTAGGGGGAGCCTACAATGAGCAGTTCTTC. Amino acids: CASSQVGGAYNEQFF.

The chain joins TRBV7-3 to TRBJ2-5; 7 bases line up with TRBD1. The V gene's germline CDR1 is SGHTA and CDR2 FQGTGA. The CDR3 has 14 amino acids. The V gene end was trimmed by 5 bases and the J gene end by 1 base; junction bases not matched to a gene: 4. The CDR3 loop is CASSHYRGQETQYF. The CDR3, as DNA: TGTGCCAGCAGCCATTACAGGGGCCAAGAGACCCAGTACTTC.

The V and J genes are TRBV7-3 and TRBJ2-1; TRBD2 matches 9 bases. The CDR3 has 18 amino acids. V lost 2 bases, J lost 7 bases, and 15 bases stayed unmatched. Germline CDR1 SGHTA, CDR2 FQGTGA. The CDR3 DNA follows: TGTGCCAGCAGCTTAGGACCCTCGGGAGCGGGGGGCTTTAATGAGCAGTTCTTC. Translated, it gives CASSLGPSGAGGFNEQFF.

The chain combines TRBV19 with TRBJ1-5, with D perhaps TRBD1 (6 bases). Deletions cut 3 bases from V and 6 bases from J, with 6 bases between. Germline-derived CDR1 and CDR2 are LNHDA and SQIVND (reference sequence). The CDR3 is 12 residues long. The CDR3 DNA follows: TGTGCCAGTAGTATCAGGGGTCAGCCCCAGCATTTT. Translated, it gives CASSIRGQPQHF.

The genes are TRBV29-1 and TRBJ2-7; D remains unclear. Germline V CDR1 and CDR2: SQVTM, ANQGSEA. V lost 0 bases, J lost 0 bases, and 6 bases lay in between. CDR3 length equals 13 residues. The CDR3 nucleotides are TGCAGCGTTGAAGATACAGACTCCTACGAGCAGTACTTC. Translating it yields CSVEDTDSYEQYF.

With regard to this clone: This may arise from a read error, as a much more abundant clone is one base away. CDR3 DNA sequence: TGTGCCAGCAGTTTGGAAGTCGACGAGACCCAGTACTTC. Protein product: CASSLEVDETQYF. The V gene is TRBV28, the J gene TRBJ2-5; D ambiguous. The CDR3 runs to 13 residues. CDR1 and CDR2 from the germline V gene are MDHEN and SYDVKM. Deletions cut 3 bases from V and 5 bases from J, with 10 bases between.

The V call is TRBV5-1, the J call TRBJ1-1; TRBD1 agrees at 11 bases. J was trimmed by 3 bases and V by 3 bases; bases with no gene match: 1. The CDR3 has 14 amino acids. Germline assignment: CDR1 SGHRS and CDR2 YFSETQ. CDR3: CASSSGQGDTEAFF. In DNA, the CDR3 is TGCGCCAGCAGCTCGGGACAGGGGGACACTGAAGCTTTCTTT.

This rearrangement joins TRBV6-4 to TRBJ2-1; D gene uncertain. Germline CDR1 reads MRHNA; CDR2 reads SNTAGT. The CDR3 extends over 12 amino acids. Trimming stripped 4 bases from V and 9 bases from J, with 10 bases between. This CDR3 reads CASSAGSGEQFF. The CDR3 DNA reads TGTGCCAGCAGTGCCGGGTCGGGTGAGCAGTTCTTC.